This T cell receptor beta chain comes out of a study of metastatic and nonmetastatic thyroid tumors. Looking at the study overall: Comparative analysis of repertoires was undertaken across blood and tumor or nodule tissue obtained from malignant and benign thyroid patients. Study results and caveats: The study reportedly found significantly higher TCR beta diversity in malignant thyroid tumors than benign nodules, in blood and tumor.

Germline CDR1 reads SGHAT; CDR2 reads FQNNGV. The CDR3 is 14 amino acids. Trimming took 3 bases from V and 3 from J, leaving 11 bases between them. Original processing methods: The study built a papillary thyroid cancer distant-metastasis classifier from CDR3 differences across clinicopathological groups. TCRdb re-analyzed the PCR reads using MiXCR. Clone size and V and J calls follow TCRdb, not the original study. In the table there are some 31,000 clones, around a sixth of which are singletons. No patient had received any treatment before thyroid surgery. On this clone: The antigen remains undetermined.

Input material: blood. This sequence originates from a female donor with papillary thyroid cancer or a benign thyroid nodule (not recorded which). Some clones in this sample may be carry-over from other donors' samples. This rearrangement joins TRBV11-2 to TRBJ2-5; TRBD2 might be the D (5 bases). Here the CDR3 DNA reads TGTGCCAGCAGCTTGGAGCTAGCAAAAGAGACCCAGTACTTC. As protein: CASSLELAKETQYF.